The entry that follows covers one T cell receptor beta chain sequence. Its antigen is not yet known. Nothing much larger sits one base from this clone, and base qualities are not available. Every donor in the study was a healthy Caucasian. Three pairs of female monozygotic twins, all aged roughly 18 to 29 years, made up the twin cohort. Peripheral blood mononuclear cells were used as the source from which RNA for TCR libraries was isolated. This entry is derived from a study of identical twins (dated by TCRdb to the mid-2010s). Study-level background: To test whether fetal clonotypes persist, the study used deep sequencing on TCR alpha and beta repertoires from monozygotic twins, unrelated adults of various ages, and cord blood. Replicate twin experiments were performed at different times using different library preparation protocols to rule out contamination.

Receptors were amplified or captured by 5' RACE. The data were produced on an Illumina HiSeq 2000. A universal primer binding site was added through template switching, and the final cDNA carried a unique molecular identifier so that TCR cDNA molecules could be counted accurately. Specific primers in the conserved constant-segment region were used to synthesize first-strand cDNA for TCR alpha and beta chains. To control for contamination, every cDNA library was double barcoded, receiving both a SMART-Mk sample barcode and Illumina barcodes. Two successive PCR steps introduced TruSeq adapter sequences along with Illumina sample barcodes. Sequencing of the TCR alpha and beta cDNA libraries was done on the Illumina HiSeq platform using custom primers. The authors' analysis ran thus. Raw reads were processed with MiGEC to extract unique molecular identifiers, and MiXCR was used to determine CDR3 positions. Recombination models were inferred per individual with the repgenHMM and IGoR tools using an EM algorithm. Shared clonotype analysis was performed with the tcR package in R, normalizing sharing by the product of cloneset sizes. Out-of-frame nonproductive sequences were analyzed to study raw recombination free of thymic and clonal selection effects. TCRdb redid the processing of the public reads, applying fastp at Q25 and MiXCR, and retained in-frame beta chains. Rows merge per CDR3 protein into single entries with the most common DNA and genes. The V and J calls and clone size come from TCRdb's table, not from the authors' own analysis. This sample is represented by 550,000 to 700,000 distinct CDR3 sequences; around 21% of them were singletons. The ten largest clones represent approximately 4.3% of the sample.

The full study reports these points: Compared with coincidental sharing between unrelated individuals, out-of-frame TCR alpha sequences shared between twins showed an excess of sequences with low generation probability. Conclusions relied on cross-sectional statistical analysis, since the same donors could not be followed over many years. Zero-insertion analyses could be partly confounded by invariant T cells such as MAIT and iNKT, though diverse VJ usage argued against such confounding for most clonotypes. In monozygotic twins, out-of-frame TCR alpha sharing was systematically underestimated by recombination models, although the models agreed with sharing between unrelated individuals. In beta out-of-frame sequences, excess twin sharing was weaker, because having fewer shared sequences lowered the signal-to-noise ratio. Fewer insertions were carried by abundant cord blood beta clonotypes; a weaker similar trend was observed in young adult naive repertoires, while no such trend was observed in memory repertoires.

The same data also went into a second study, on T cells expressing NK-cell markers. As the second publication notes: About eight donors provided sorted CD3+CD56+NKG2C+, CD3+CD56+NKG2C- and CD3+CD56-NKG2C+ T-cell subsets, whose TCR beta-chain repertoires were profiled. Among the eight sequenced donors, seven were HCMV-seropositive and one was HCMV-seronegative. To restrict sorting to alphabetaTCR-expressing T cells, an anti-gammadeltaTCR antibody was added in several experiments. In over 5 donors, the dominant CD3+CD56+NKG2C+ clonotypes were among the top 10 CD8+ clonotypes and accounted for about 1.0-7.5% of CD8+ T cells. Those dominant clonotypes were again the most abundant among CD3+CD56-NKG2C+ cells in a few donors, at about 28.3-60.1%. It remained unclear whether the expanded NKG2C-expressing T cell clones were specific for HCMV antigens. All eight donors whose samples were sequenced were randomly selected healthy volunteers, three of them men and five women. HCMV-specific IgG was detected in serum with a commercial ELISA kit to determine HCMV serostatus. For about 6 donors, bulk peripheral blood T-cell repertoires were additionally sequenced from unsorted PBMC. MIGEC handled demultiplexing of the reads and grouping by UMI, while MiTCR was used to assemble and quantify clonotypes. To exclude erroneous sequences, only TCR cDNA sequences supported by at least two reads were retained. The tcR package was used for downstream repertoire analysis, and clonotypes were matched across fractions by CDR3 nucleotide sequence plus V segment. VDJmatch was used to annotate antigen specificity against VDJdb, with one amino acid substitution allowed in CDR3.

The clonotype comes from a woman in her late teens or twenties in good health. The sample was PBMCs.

The CDR3: CASSPVWGFGTDTQYF. The bases read TGTGCCAGCTCCCCCGTATGGGGGTTTGGAACAGATACGCAGTATTTT. Recombination linked TRBV6-1 to TRBJ2-3; the D assignment is uncertain and may be TRBD1 or TRBD2, with 5 bases supporting each. The CDR3 sequence holds 16 residues, the cysteine and phenylalanine included. The kept DNA is CDR3 alone, 48 bases in frame from the first base. CDR1 and CDR2 are drawn from the germline V gene: MNHNS, SASEGT. Trimming takes 8 bases from V and 3 bases from J, and the germline ends sit 21 bases apart.